What follows are 32 T cell receptor beta chains derived from one specimen sequenced in a study of blood T cells in healthy people across ages. Next came a second PCR, run for about 7 to 12 cycles, which used a sample-barcoded 5' primer along with a J-beta primer mix. Each CDR3 protein is one row after TCRdb ran MiXCR on the 5' RACE reads. This repertoire shows 550,000 to 650,000 distinct CDR3 sequences, about 26% found once; its top ten account for about 3.3%. This sample was shared with a second study, whose subject was T cells of mothers and their children.

The sample was blood. Receptors were obtained from a boy aged 2-9 years in good health.

There are a few counts of this clonotype. The V gene is TRBV12-3 or TRBV12-4, the J gene TRBJ1-3; TRBD1 aligns across 7 bases. V trimming: 5 bases; J trimming: 0 bases; junction bases outside the gene matches: 7. The CDR3 has 16 amino acids. The CDR3 region is CASSTTGFSSGNTIYF. The CDR3 nucleotides are TGTGCCAGCAGTACGACAGGGTTCAGCTCTGGAAACACCATATATTTT.

J is TRBJ2-3 and V is TRBV5-1, with TRBD2 identical over 8 bases. CDR1 and CDR2 (germline): SGHRS, YFSETQ. The CDR3 runs to 16 residues. Unmatched junction bases numbered 18, after V lost 4 bases and J lost 11 bases. The CDR3: CASSPGGRTPVEGQYF. The CDR3, as DNA: TGCGCCAGCAGCCCGGGAGGGAGGACACCAGTCGAGGGGCAGTATTTT.

This chain connects TRBV6-5 to TRBJ2-7, with 8 bases matching TRBD1. Germline V gene lookup returns CDR1 MNHEY and CDR2 SVGAGI. This CDR3 contains 14 residues. J was trimmed by 6 bases and V by 4 bases; bases with no gene match: 8. The CDR3 loop reads CASSWRTGHLEQYF. DNA for the CDR3: TGTGCCAGCAGTTGGAGGACAGGGCATCTCGAGCAGTACTTC.

V and J are TRBV3-1 and TRBJ2-2, with D maybe TRBD1 (6 bases). The germline V gene encodes CDR1 LGHDT and CDR2 YNNKEL (reference sequence). The V end was cut by 4 bases, the J end by 3 bases, with 12 bases between. CDR3 length: 15 amino acids. The CDR3 spells CASSRGRGDTGELFF. The CDR3 coding sequence is TGTGCCAGCAGCCGCGGCAGGGGAGACACCGGGGAGCTGTTTTTT.

This clonotype was counted a few times. The CDR3 here is CSAGQTGLSYSPLHF. The CDR3 region has the DNA TGCAGTGCTGGACAGACAGGTTTATCGTATTCACCCCTCCACTTT. The chain employs TRBV20-1 and TRBJ1-6, with D perhaps TRBD1 (6 bases). The germline V and J ends were trimmed by 5 bases and 8 bases, with 19 bases remaining between them. This CDR3 is built from 15 residues. Per germline, CDR1 DFQATT and CDR2 SNEGSKA (reference sequence).

This clonotype has only a few counts. The chain carries TRBV29-1 and TRBJ2-3; D tentatively reads TRBD1 or TRBD2 (6 bases each). V dropped 4 bases and J dropped 2 bases, with 13 bases sitting between them. This CDR3 is built from 14 residues. CDR1 and CDR2 (germline): SQVTM, ANQGSEA. CDR3 residues: CSVVGGTHTDTQYF. The DNA of the CDR3 is TGCAGCGTTGTAGGGGGGACTCACACAGATACGCAGTATTTT.

The genes are TRBV3-1 and TRBJ1-1; D might be TRBD1 (6 bases). Germline-derived CDR1 and CDR2 are LGHDT and YNNKEL (reference sequence). The CDR3 sequence is 13 residues long. Between the trimmed V and J ends, which lost 4 bases and 6 bases, there was a span of 12 bases. The CDR3 is CASSRGRIAEAFF. The CDR3, as DNA: TGTGCCAGCAGCCGGGGGCGTATCGCTGAAGCTTTCTTT.

This clonotype appeared a few times. This chain links TRBV9 with TRBJ1-4, with 9 nucleotides matching TRBD1. The V gene's germline CDR1 is SGDLS and CDR2 YYNGEE. The CDR3 covers 15 residues. V was clipped by 4 bases and J by 7 bases; unmatched bases: 8. The CDR3 nucleotides read TGTGCCAGCAGCCCCGGGACAGGGTCGCGTGAAAAACTGTTTTTT. Protein sequence: CASSPGTGSREKLFF.

This clonotype was counted many times. J is TRBJ2-5 and V is TRBV6-5, with TRBD2 matching 11 bases. CDR3 length: 15 residues. CDR1 is MNHEY and CDR2 is SVGAGI in the germline V gene. Trimming at V came to 2 bases and at J to 2 bases, leaving 1 base not matched to a gene. The CDR3 here is CASSYRLAGQETQYF. CDR3 bases: TGTGCCAGCAGTTACCGACTAGCGGGGCAAGAGACCCAGTACTTC.

V and J are TRBV12-3 or TRBV12-4 and TRBJ2-4; 11 nucleotides agree with TRBD2. The CDR3 is made up of 16 amino acids. V shed 1 base and J 9 bases; nucleotides not matched to a gene: 8. The CDR3 DNA sequence: TGTGCCAGCAGTTTAGGGGCTAGCGGGAGGCTAGGCATTCAGTACTTC. This codes for CASSLGASGRLGIQYF.

This clonotype was counted between two and nine times. In DNA, the CDR3 is TGCAGCGTTGGTGGGGGCCCTAGCACAGATACGCAGTATTTT. Its translation: CSVGGGPSTDTQYF. The chain joins TRBV29-1 to TRBJ2-3, with a possible D match to TRBD1 (6 bases). Germline values: CDR1 SQVTM, CDR2 ANQGSEA. There are 14 residues in the CDR3. V shed 4 bases and J shed 0 bases, with 11 bases lying between them.

The rearrangement joins TRBV29-1 to TRBJ2-1, with D possibly called TRBD1 or TRBD2 (5 bases each). This CDR3 is built from 16 residues. The germline gives CDR1 SQVTM, CDR2 ANQGSEA. With 0 bases removed from V and 0 bases from J, the gap between germline ends came to 12 bases. Here the CDR3 reads CSVEEGTGSSYNEQFF. The CDR3 DNA reads as TGCAGCGTTGAAGAGGGGACGGGGAGCTCCTACAATGAGCAGTTCTTC.

This chain joins TRBV12-3 or TRBV12-4 and TRBJ1-1, with a weak D call TRBD1 (5 bases). This CDR3 has 15 residues. Trimming cost V 3 bases and J 0 bases, with 11 bases left between them. CDR3 amino acids: CASSFAGSMNTEAFF. Written as DNA, the CDR3 is TGTGCCAGCAGTTTTGCAGGGTCGATGAACACTGAAGCTTTCTTT.

CDR3 protein: CATSSQRYTGNTEAFF. CDR3 nucleotide sequence: TGTGCCACCAGCAGCCAACGCTATACAGGGAACACTGAAGCTTTCTTT. The gene calls are TRBV15 and TRBJ1-1, with D possibly matching TRBD1 (5 bases). Trimming cost V 3 bases and J 1 base, with 15 bases left between them. The CDR3 is 16 residues long. CDR1 and CDR2 (germline): LNHNV, YYDKDF (reference sequence). Full variable domain (remainder filled in from reference TRBV15 and TRBJ1-1): DAMVIQNPRYQVTQFGKPVTLSCSQTLNHNVMYWYQQKSSQAPKLLFHYYDKDFNNEADTPDNFQSRRPNTSFCFLDIRSPGLGDTAMYLCATSSQRYTGNTEAFFGQGTRLTVV.

This clonotype appeared a few times. The chain is built from TRBV19 and TRBJ2-1, with D unclear. The CDR3 spans 13 residues. CDR1 LNHDA and CDR2 SQIVND come from the germline V gene (reference sequence). V lost 5 bases, J lost 10 bases, and 15 bases lay in between. The CDR3 reads CASSPDWGTEQFF. The CDR3 coding sequence is TGTGCCAGTAGTCCCGATTGGGGAACGGAGCAGTTCTTC.

This chain connects TRBV2 to TRBJ1-3; 7 bases line up with TRBD1. V gave up 1 base and J gave up 4 bases; unmatched junction bases: 7. This CDR3 spans 16 amino acids. Germline lookup yields CDR1 SNHLY and CDR2 FYNNEI. The CDR3 region is CASSEVSGTAGNTIYF. As DNA, the CDR3 is TGTGCCAGCAGTGAAGTATCCGGGACAGCCGGAAACACCATATATTTT.

This clonotype was detected only a few times. This sequence joins TRBV20-1 and TRBJ2-5; 11 bases line up with TRBD2. The J call could be wrong; TRBJ2-1 is a better fit for the DNA end. Germline V gives CDR1 DFQATT, CDR2 SNEGSKA (reference sequence). This CDR3 is built from 15 residues. The CDR3 reads CSARSGTSGLNEQFF. Written as DNA, the CDR3 is TGCAGTGCTAGGTCCGGGACTAGCGGCCTGAATGAGCAGTTCTTC.

The rearrangement links TRBV20-1 to TRBJ2-5, with 7 bases aligning to TRBD1. This CDR3 has 13 residues. CDR1 is DFQATT and CDR2 is SNEGSKA in the germline V gene (reference sequence). The J segment lost 4 bases and the V segment lost 4 bases, leaving 6 bases of the junction unmatched. The CDR3 sequence: CSATWTGTETQYF. The CDR3 bases are TGCAGTGCTACTTGGACAGGCACAGAGACCCAGTACTTC.

This chain joins TRBV20-1 and TRBJ2-7, with D possibly being TRBD2 (6 bases). The CDR3 is made up of 14 amino acids. The germline V gene has CDR1 DFQATT and CDR2 SNEGSKA (reference sequence). The germline V and J ends were trimmed by 5 bases and 2 bases, with 16 bases remaining between them. The CDR3 protein is CSAEPGTRAYEQYF. CDR3 bases: TGCAGTGCTGAGCCCGGGACTCGAGCCTACGAGCAGTACTTC.

This clonotype has a handful of counts. V and J are TRBV7-9 and TRBJ2-1, with 13 bases lining up with TRBD2. The CDR3 is 16 residues long. The ends lost 3 bases at V and 7 bases at J; junction bases unmatched: 6. Germline V gives CDR1 SEHNR, CDR2 FQNEAQ (reference sequence). CDR3 in DNA: TGTGCCAGCAGCTTCCGGACTAGCGGGAGTTCTAATGAGCAGTTCTTC. This translates into CASSFRTSGSSNEQFF.

This sequence joins TRBV29-1 and TRBJ2-5; TRBD1 or TRBD2 may be the D gene (5 bases each). The length of the CDR3 is 14 residues. CDR1 SQVTM and CDR2 ANQGSEA come from the germline V gene. Trimming shortened V by 0 bases and J by 1 base, and 9 bases separated the two germline ends. The CDR3 nucleotides are TGCAGCGTTGAAGAAGTGGGGACCCAAGAGACCCAGTACTTC. Translation gives CSVEEVGTQETQYF. The full variable domain, rest sourced from reference TRBV29-1 and TRBJ2-5, is SAVISQKPSRDICQRGTSLTIQCQVDSQVTMMFWYRQQPGQSLTLIATANQGSEATYESGFVIDKFPISRPNLTFSTLTVSNMSPEDSSIYLCSVEEVGTQETQYFGPGTRLLVL.

This clonotype appeared a few times. The chain uses TRBV7-9 and TRBJ2-5; D may be TRBD2 (6 bases). Matching the DNA end better, TRBJ2-7 makes the J call doubtful. In germline, CDR1 is SEHNR, CDR2 FQNEAQ (reference sequence). CDR3 length: 16 residues. CDR3 bases: TGTGCCAGCAGCAGAATCCCGGGACTTCAGACCTACGAGCAGTACTTC. This translates into CASSRIPGLQTYEQYF.

A few counts support this clonotype. The CDR3: CSARDFGGSSYEQYF. CDR3 nucleotide sequence: TGCAGTGCTAGAGATTTTGGGGGGAGCTCCTACGAGCAGTACTTC. This rearrangement joins TRBV20-1 to TRBJ2-5; weak D call: TRBD2 (6 bases). The DNA end favors TRBJ2-7, so the J call may be wrong. Germline V gene sequence: CDR1 DFQATT, CDR2 SNEGSKA (reference sequence). This CDR3 has 15 amino acids.

Points on this clonotype: A much larger clonotype is one base distant, so this may be a read error. The CDR3 region is CASSTRDRNYEQYF. The CDR3 bases are TGTGCCAGCAGCACGCGGGACAGGAACTACGAGCAGTACTTC. The V and J genes are TRBV5-5 and TRBJ2-7, with 8 nucleotides matching TRBD1. The J segment lost 3 bases and the V segment lost 4 bases, leaving 6 bases of the junction unmatched. The CDR3 is 14 amino acids. The germline V gene encodes CDR1 SGHKS and CDR2 YYEKEE (reference sequence).

The V gene is TRBV12-3 or TRBV12-4, the J gene TRBJ2-3; 9 positions match TRBD2. V dropped 3 bases and J dropped 4; count of bases not matched to a gene: 2. The CDR3 contains 14 residues. CDR3 nucleotides: TGTGCCAGCAGTTTCATAGCGGGAGCAGATACGCAGTATTTT. This codes for CASSFIAGADTQYF.

The CDR3 DNA is TGTGCCAGCAGCACCAGCTTGCGGGGGGCATTCACAGATACGCAGTATTTT. This codes for CASSTSLRGAFTDTQYF. This chain uses TRBV7-9 with TRBJ2-3; TRBD2 agrees at 8 bases. The CDR3 has 17 amino acids. V was pared by 5 bases and J by 2 bases, with 12 bases of the junction left unmatched. CDR1 is SEHNR and CDR2 is FQNEAQ in the germline V gene (reference sequence).

This clonotype turned up a few times. The gene calls are TRBV6-5 and TRBJ2-7, with D hard to call. Trimming took off 1 base at V and 2 bases at J, with 6 bases between the two ends. Germline CDR1 is MNHEY and CDR2 is SVGAGI. The CDR3 is 13 residues long. The CDR3 is CASSYYGTYEQYF. In DNA, the CDR3 is TGTGCCAGCAGTTACTACGGTACCTACGAGCAGTACTTC.

This clonotype was seen a few times. The chain uses TRBV11-2 and TRBJ2-6; D possibly corresponds to TRBD1 (6 bases). The ends were cut back, 2 bases at V and 0 bases at J, with 17 bases in the middle. Germline CDR1 reads SGHAT; CDR2 reads FQNNGV. The CDR3 is 19 residues long. CDR3 DNA: TGTGCCAGCAGCTTATTCCCCCCGGACAGATCCTCTGGGGCCAACGTCCTGACTTTC. It yields the protein CASSLFPPDRSSGANVLTF.

This clonotype turned up a few times. The genes are TRBV10-3 and TRBJ1-3; D gene ambiguous. This CDR3 spans 13 amino acids. Trimming took 4 bases from V and 0 from J, leaving 4 bases between them. Germline CDR1 is ENHRY and CDR2 is SYGVKD. The CDR3, as DNA: TGTGCCATCAGTGCAGTCTCTGGAAACACCATATATTTT. This gives the protein CAISAVSGNTIYF.

The chain recombines TRBV29-1 with TRBJ2-3; TRBD1 matches at 7 bases. CDR3 length: 14 residues. J was trimmed by 1 base and V by 7 bases; bases with no gene match: 8. Germline V CDR1 and CDR2: SQVTM, ANQGSEA. The CDR3 sequence: CSGETGMGTDTQYF. In nucleotides, the CDR3 is TGCAGCGGTGAGACAGGGATGGGCACAGATACGCAGTATTTT.

This clonotype was seen only a few times. This chain links TRBV29-1 with TRBJ1-1; D is unclear. Germline V lookup: CDR1 SQVTM, CDR2 ANQGSEA. The V end was cut by 7 bases, the J end by 10 bases, with 25 bases between. This CDR3 spans 14 amino acids. As DNA, the CDR3 is TGCAGCGCCGAACCCACAAGAACCGACGAGAGAGCTTTCTTT. Translating gives CSAEPTRTDERAFF.

The chain links TRBV5-1 to TRBJ1-1; a possible D gene is TRBD1 (5 bases). This CDR3 has 14 residues. From germline, CDR1 is SGHRS and CDR2 YFSETQ. With 2 bases removed from V and 1 base from J, the gap between germline ends came to 9 bases. This CDR3 reads CASSLRQPNTEAFF. In nucleotides, the CDR3 is TGCGCCAGCAGCTTAAGACAGCCGAACACTGAAGCTTTCTTT. Based on the CDR3 plus reference TRBV5-1 and TRBJ1-1, the full variable domain is KAGVTQTPRYLIKTRGQQVTLSCSPISGHRSVSWYQQTPGQGLQFLFEYFSETQRNKGNFPGRFSGRQFSNSRSEMNVSTLELGDSALYLCASSLRQPNTEAFFGQGTRLTVV.